This section outlines one TCR beta chain sequence together with its context. Antigen unknown. Germline CDR1 reads SGHAT; CDR2 reads FQNNGV. The CDR3 covers 13 residues. Researchers generated TCR beta cDNA from about 0.5 ug of total RNA, relying on a constant-region primer. Slightly modified ARM-PCR with three nested multiplex PCR rounds yielded TCR beta libraries. Researchers ran the first two PCR rounds for ten to eleven cycles each with TRBV1-TRBV30 forward primers and a C-beta reverse primer. TCRdb processed the multiplex PCR reads anew with MiXCR; each CDR3 protein has one entry. The data show approximately 330,000 distinct CDR3 sequences, roughly two thirds seen once. The source of the blood RNA was unsorted whole blood, and germline DNA was extracted as well. Among the patients, all had chronic HBV infection and none had been treated. The source of the sample is a study of tumor-infiltrating lymphocytes in primary liver carcinoma.

The study, taken as a whole, reports: Significantly larger top-250-clone fractions were found in tumors than in blood (p = 0.039).

This rearrangement joins TRBV11-2 to TRBJ2-3; D is unclear. This sequence originates from a middle-aged man with primary liver carcinoma and hepatitis B virus infection. Input material: peripheral blood. In DNA, the CDR3 is TGTACCACAAGTTCACGGAGTACAGATACGCAGTATTTT. Translating it yields CTTSSRSTDTQYF. Looking up the rest from reference TRBV11-2 and TRBJ2-3 gives the full variable domain: EAGVAQSPRYKIIEKRQSVAFWCNPISGHATLYWYQQILGQGPKLLIQFQNNGVVDDSQLPKDRFSAERLKGVDSTLKIQPAKLEDSAVYLCTTSSRSTDTQYFGPGTRLTVL.